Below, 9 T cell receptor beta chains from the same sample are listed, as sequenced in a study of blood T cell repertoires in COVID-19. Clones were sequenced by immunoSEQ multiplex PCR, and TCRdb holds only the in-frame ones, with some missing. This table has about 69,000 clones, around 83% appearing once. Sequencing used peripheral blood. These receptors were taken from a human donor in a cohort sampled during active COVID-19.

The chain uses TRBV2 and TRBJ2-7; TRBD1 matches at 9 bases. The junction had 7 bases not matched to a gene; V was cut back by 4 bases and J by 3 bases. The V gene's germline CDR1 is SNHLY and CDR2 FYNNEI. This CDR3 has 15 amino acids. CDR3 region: CASSGQGGYFYEQYF. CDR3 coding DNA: TGTGCCAGCAGTGGACAGGGGGGATACTTCTACGAGCAGTACTTC.

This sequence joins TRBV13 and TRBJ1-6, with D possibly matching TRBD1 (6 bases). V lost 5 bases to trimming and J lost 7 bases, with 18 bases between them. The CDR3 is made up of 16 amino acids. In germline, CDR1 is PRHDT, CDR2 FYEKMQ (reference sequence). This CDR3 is CASSTGRGLLNSPLHF. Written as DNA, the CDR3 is TGTGCCAGCAGCACCGGCAGGGGCCTCCTCAATTCACCCCTCCACTTT. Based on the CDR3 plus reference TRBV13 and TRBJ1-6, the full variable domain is AAGVIQSPRHLIKEKRETATLKCYPIPRHDTVYWYQQGPGQDPQFLISFYEKMQSDKGSIPDRFSAQQFSDYHSELNMSSLELGDSALYFCASSTGRGLLNSPLHFGNGTRLTVT.

For the CDR3, the DNA is TGTGCCAGCAGCCCCAACAGGGGTAAGTGGGGCTACGAGCAGTACTTC. Amino acids: CASSPNRGKWGYEQYF. The chain has TRBV11-2 and TRBJ2-7; 7 bases map to TRBD1. The J segment lost 3 bases and the V segment lost 5 bases, leaving 13 bases of the junction unmatched. CDR1 and CDR2 from the germline V gene are SGHAT and FQNNGV. The CDR3 has 16 amino acids.

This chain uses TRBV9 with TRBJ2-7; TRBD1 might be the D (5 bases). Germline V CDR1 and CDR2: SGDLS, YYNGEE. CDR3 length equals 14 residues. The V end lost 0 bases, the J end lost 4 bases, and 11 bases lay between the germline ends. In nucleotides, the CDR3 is TGTGCCAGCAGCGTAGCTGTGACAGCTTACGAGCAGTACTTC. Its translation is CASSVAVTAYEQYF. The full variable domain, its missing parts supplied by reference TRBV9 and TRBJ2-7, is DSGVTQTPKHLITATGQRVTLRCSPRSGDLSVYWYQQSLDQGLQFLIQYYNGEERAKGNILERFSAQQFPDLHSELNLSSLELGDSALYFCASSVAVTAYEQYFGPGTRLTVT.

The CDR3 spells CASSSLDTQYF. The DNA of the CDR3 is TGCGCCAGCAGCTCCTTAGATACGCAGTATTTT. The chain carries TRBV5-1 and TRBJ2-3; D gene ambiguous. The ends were cut back, 3 bases at V and 5 bases at J, with 4 bases in the middle. The CDR3 totals 11 residues. Germline CDR1 reads SGHRS; CDR2 reads YFSETQ.

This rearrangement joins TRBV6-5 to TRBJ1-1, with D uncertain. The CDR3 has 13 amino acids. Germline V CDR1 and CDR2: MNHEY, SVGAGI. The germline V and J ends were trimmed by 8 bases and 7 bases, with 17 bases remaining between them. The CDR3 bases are TGTGCCAGCCCTAACCGGGAGGGCTTTGAAGCTTTCTTT. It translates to CASPNREGFEAFF.

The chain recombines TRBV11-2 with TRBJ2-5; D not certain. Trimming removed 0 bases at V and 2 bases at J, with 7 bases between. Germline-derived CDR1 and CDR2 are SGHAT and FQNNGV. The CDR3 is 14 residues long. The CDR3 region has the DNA TGTGCCAGCAGCTTAGACCACAGTCAAGAGACCCAGTACTTC. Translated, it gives CASSLDHSQETQYF.

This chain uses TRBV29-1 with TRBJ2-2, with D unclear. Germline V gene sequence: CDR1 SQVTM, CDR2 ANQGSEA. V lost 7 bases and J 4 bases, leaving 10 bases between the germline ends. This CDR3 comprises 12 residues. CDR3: CSAYTGTGELFF. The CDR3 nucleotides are TGCAGCGCTTATACGGGCACCGGGGAGCTGTTTTTT.

DNA for the CDR3: TGCGCCAGCAGCTTGGGGACAGGGTTCAGCTATGGCTACACCTTC. This sequence encodes CASSLGTGFSYGYTF. The rearrangement links TRBV5-1 to TRBJ1-2, with 8 bases aligning to TRBD1. The germline CDR1 and CDR2 sequences are SGHRS and YFSETQ. Trimming cost V 0 bases and J 4 bases; bases outside gene matches: 5. The CDR3 totals 15 residues.